The 30 T cell receptor beta chains in this list originate from one sample, sequenced in a study of radiotherapy plus CTLA-4 blockade in lung cancer. TCRdb's table, derived via immunoSEQ multiplex PCR, lists solely in-frame clones and lacks some. The sample yields tens of thousands of clones, 65% to 80% seen once. The input for sequencing was peripheral blood, taken from a patient treated with radiotherapy plus ipilimumab. The receptor source for this set is a human donor with non-small cell lung cancer who had a complete response to radiotherapy plus ipilimumab.

The chain has TRBV7-9 and TRBJ2-3; 7 nucleotides line up with TRBD1. This CDR3 spans 15 amino acids. CDR1 and CDR2 (germline): SEHNR, FQNEAQ (reference sequence). After removal of 5 bases from V and 0 bases from J, the junction contained 5 bases not matched to a gene. CDR3 loop: CASSPGTASTDTQYF. CDR3 nucleotide sequence: TGTGCCAGCAGCCCCGGGACAGCTAGCACAGATACGCAGTATTTT. The variable domain in full, with the rest retrieved from reference TRBV7-9 and TRBJ2-3, is DTGVSQNPRHKITKRGQNVTFRCDPISEHNRLYWYRQTLGQGPEFLTYFQNEAQLEKSRLLSDRFSAERPKGSFSTLEIQRTEQGDSAMYLCASSPGTASTDTQYFGPGTRLTVL.

J is TRBJ2-6 and V is TRBV5-1; maybe TRBD2 (6 bases). V lost 0 bases and J 4 bases, leaving 17 bases between the germline ends. The CDR3 loop spans 18 amino acids. In germline, CDR1 is SGHRS, CDR2 YFSETQ. This chain's CDR3 is CASSLETGGATGANVLTF. CDR3 bases: TGCGCCAGCAGCTTGGAAACAGGAGGGGCCACCGGGGCCAACGTCCTGACTTTC.

This rearrangement joins TRBV4-3 to TRBJ2-2, with TRBD1 matching over 7 bases. V shed 0 bases and J 5 bases; nucleotides not matched to a gene: 15. CDR3 length: 19 residues. Germline V lookup: CDR1 LGHNA, CDR2 YSLEER. CDR3 region: CASSQEGSTGSLGTGELFF. CDR3 DNA sequence: TGCGCCAGCAGCCAAGAAGGCTCGACAGGGTCGTTAGGGACCGGGGAGCTGTTTTTT.

The rearrangement links TRBV7-2 to TRBJ2-3, with 10 bases that match TRBD2. Germline assignment: CDR1 SGHTA and CDR2 FQGNSA. This CDR3 has 17 residues. V trimming: 1 base; J trimming: 6 bases; junction bases outside the gene matches: 10. The CDR3 region is CASSLGLAGAGRDTQYF. In nucleotides, the CDR3 is TGTGCCAGCAGCTTAGGGCTAGCGGGGGCGGGGAGGGATACGCAGTATTTT.

The CDR3 DNA sequence: TGCGCCAGCAGCCAGGGACTAGCGGGGGGGGCGGGGGAGCTGTTTTTT. It yields the protein CASSQGLAGGAGELFF. The genes are TRBV4-3 and TRBJ2-2, with 16 bases aligning to TRBD2. The J segment lost 8 bases and the V segment lost 3 bases, leaving 3 bases of the junction unmatched. Germline V CDR1 and CDR2: LGHNA, YSLEER. This CDR3 comprises 16 residues.

V is TRBV29-1 and J is TRBJ1-4; 11 positions agree with TRBD1. The ends lost 5 bases at V and 7 bases at J; junction bases unmatched: 3. The CDR3 has 13 amino acids. Germline CDR1 and CDR2: SQVTM and ANQGSEA. CDR3 sequence: CSVRTGGFEKLFF. CDR3 coding DNA: TGCAGCGTTCGGACAGGGGGCTTTGAAAAACTGTTTTTT.

The chain's CDR3 is CARSSGGEAYTEAFF. The CDR3 DNA sequence: TGTGCCAGAAGCTCGGGGGGGGAGGCGTACACTGAAGCTTTCTTT. This chain joins TRBV5-3 and TRBJ1-1; D might be TRBD1 (5 bases). TRBV5-3 is designated an ORF whose function remains uncertain. V lost 3 bases and J lost 3, with 15 bases in between. CDR3 length equals 15 residues.

The chain uses TRBV7-2 and TRBJ2-3; 14 nucleotides align to TRBD2. The CDR3 has 17 amino acids. CDR1 and CDR2 (germline): SGHTA, FQGNSA. V dropped 2 bases and J dropped 3; count of bases not matched to a gene: 4. This chain's CDR3 is CASSLRTSGRWTDTQYF. For the CDR3, the DNA is TGTGCCAGCAGCTTAAGGACTAGCGGGAGGTGGACAGATACGCAGTATTTT.

The V gene is TRBV5-1, the J gene TRBJ2-4; weak D call: TRBD1 (6 bases). The CDR3 length is 14 residues. Germline loops: CDR1 SGHRS, CDR2 YFSETQ. Between the trimmed V and J ends, which lost 0 bases and 7 bases, there was a span of 11 bases. The DNA for the CDR3 is TGCGCCAGCAGCTTGGTTAACAGGGTGAACATTCAGTACTTC. Protein: CASSLVNRVNIQYF.

This clone was detected only a few times. The genes are TRBV7-2 and TRBJ2-6, with D perhaps TRBD2 (6 bases). There are 19 residues in the CDR3. V shed 2 bases and J shed 0 bases, with 17 bases lying between them. CDR1 and CDR2 from the germline V gene are SGHTA and FQGNSA. The DNA of the CDR3 is TGTGCCAGCAGCTTATCCCAGACAAGGAGGGCCTCTGGGGCCAACGTCCTGACTTTC. It specifies CASSLSQTRRASGANVLTF.

The gene calls are TRBV6-5 and TRBJ2-7, with unresolved D. The CDR3 loop spans 15 amino acids. The V end lost 0 bases, the J end lost 3 bases, and 12 bases lay between the germline ends. CDR1 is MNHEY and CDR2 is SVGAGI in the germline V gene. CDR3: CASSYSGWRSYEQYF. CDR3 nucleotides: TGTGCCAGCAGTTACTCGGGTTGGCGGAGCTACGAGCAGTACTTC.

The chain joins TRBV10-1 to TRBJ2-7; TRBD1 might be the D (6 bases). V was pared by 5 bases and J by 7 bases, with 15 bases between. The CDR3 contains 13 residues. The germline CDR1 and CDR2 sequences are WNHNN and SYGVQD (reference sequence). CDR3 nucleotides: TGCGCCAGCAGTACAGGGTTAACGGGTGAGCAGTACTTC. It translates to CASSTGLTGEQYF.

The chain couples TRBV5-1 to TRBJ1-1, with D possibly TRBD1 on 6 matching bases. The length of the CDR3 is 14 residues. Germline lookup yields CDR1 SGHRS and CDR2 YFSETQ. V was shortened by 4 bases and J by 0 bases, with 10 bases between the two germline ends. The CDR3 is CASSVAGVNTEAFF. CDR3 coding DNA: TGCGCCAGCAGCGTCGCAGGGGTGAACACTGAAGCTTTCTTT.

The V gene is TRBV25-1, the J gene TRBJ1-1, with a weak D call TRBD1 (5 bases). Trimming shortened V by 4 bases and J by 2 bases, and 8 bases separated the two germline ends. The CDR3 totals 13 residues. Germline V gene lookup returns CDR1 MGHDK and CDR2 SYGVNS. The DNA for the CDR3 is TGTGCCAGCAGTGTCCAGGGAAACACTGAAGCTTTCTTT. Translating it yields CASSVQGNTEAFF.

The chain employs TRBV2 and TRBJ2-2; D is possibly TRBD1 (5 bases). There are 16 residues in the CDR3. CDR1 and CDR2 (germline): SNHLY, FYNNEI. V lost 2 bases and J 6 bases, leaving 16 bases between the germline ends. The CDR3 DNA reads as TGTGCCAGCAGTGAAAACGGCCTTTTAGGGGCCGGGGAGCTGTTTTTT. Protein sequence: CASSENGLLGAGELFF.

This rearrangement joins TRBV6-6 to TRBJ1-2, with 7 bases identical to TRBD1. Trimming took 4 bases from V and 1 from J; bases not matched to a gene: 3. The germline V gene has CDR1 MNHNY and CDR2 SVGAGI (reference sequence). The CDR3 is 14 amino acids. This CDR3 is CASSWTGDNYGYTF. CDR3 DNA sequence: TGTGCCAGCAGTTGGACAGGAGATAACTATGGCTACACCTTC.

The chain uses TRBV19 and TRBJ1-6; D gene ambiguous. V was pared by 5 bases and J by 5 bases, with 16 bases between. CDR3 length: 16 residues. Germline V CDR1 and CDR2: LNHDA, SQIVND (reference sequence). DNA for the CDR3: TGTGCCAGTAGTCTAGGACTCCCGCCAGATAATTCACCCCTCCACTTT. This encodes CASSLGLPPDNSPLHF.

CDR3 residues: CASSPTGQMHYEQYF. CDR3 DNA sequence: TGTGCCAGCAGCCCGACCGGACAGATGCACTACGAGCAGTACTTC. The chain has TRBV5-6 and TRBJ2-7; perhaps TRBD1 as D (6 bases). The CDR3 sequence is 15 residues long. V lost 4 bases and J lost 3, with 17 bases in between. Germline V gene sequence: CDR1 SGHDT, CDR2 YYEEEE.

The rearrangement links TRBV10-3 to TRBJ1-6; no clear D. CDR1 and CDR2 from the germline V gene are ENHRY and SYGVKD. The length of the CDR3 is 14 residues. V lost 0 bases, J lost 12 bases, and 12 bases lay in between. In DNA form, the CDR3 reads TGTGCCATCAGTGAGTCGAAGCGGGGAGAACCCCTCCACTTT. Protein product: CAISESKRGEPLHF.

This clone came up once. The chain is built from TRBV7-9 and TRBJ2-3, with a possible D match to TRBD1 (5 bases). The germline V gene has CDR1 SEHNR and CDR2 FQNEAQ (reference sequence). V was pared by 3 bases and J by 2 bases, with 9 bases between. The CDR3 is 14 amino acids. This CDR3 is CASSFQTDTDTQYF. In DNA form, the CDR3 reads TGTGCCAGCAGCTTTCAGACAGACACAGATACGCAGTATTTT.

V and J are TRBV18 and TRBJ1-2; no clear D. Germline V lookup: CDR1 KGHSH, CDR2 LQKENI. Trimming shortened V by 1 base and J by 6 bases, and 6 bases separated the two germline ends. The CDR3 runs 12 residues. CDR3 in DNA: TGTGCCAGCTCACCACTCGGTGATGGCTACACCTTC. Its protein is CASSPLGDGYTF.

V usage is TRBV7-9 and J usage is TRBJ2-5; tentatively, D is TRBD1 (5 bases). The CDR3 extends over 13 amino acids. The V gene's germline CDR1 is SEHNR and CDR2 FQNEAQ (reference sequence). Trimming stripped 2 bases from V and 5 bases from J, with 9 bases between. The CDR3 here is CASSLQGVETQYF. DNA for the CDR3: TGTGCCAGCAGCTTACAAGGGGTGGAGACCCAGTACTTC.

This chain's CDR3 is CASSIGDLESYEQYF. In DNA, the CDR3 is TGTGCCAGTAGTATAGGCGATCTTGAGTCCTACGAGCAGTACTTC. V usage is TRBV19 and J usage is TRBJ2-7, with D unclear. The CDR3 length is 15 residues. Trimming stripped 1 base from V and 1 base from J, with 11 bases between. The germline CDR1 and CDR2 sequences are LNHDA and SQIVND (reference sequence).

The J gene is TRBJ2-2, the V gene TRBV4-3, with 14 bases aligning to TRBD2. V shed 8 bases and J 5 bases; nucleotides not matched to a gene: 4. The germline V gene encodes CDR1 LGHNA and CDR2 YSLEER. The CDR3 is 15 residues long. For the CDR3, the DNA is TGCGCCAGCCAGCGACTAGCGGGAGGGACCGGGGAGCTGTTTTTT. It encodes CASQRLAGGTGELFF.

This clone was counted between two and nine times. The rearrangement links TRBV10-3 to TRBJ2-7; D gene unclear. The V and J ends lost 6 bases and 4 bases respectively, with 13 bases between them. Germline V gives CDR1 ENHRY, CDR2 SYGVKD. The CDR3 runs to 13 residues. This CDR3 reads CAISTGESYEQYV. The CDR3 DNA sequence: TGTGCCATCAGCACCGGAGAATCGTACGAGCAGTACGTC.

V and J are TRBV2 and TRBJ2-5, with TRBD2 matching over 7 bases. Germline V lookup: CDR1 SNHLY, CDR2 FYNNEI. After removal of 11 bases from V and 1 base from J, the junction contained 10 bases not matched to a gene. This CDR3 spans 14 amino acids. As DNA, the CDR3 is TGTGCCCGCCCGGGGGGAGCGTTCCAAGAGACCCAGTACTTC. This codes for CARPGGAFQETQYF. The full variable domain, completed using reference TRBV2 and TRBJ2-5, is EPEVTQTPSHQVTQMGQEVILRCVPISNHLYFYWYRQILGQKVEFLVSFYNNEISEKSEIFDDQFSVERPDGSNFTLKIRSTKLEDSAMYFCARPGGAFQETQYFGPGTRLLVL.

The gene calls are TRBV4-1 and TRBJ1-5; no clear D gene. Per the germline V gene, CDR1 is MGHRA and CDR2 is YSYEKL. Trimming stripped 3 bases from V and 3 bases from J, with 15 bases between. The CDR3 covers 16 residues. The CDR3 nucleotides read TGCGCCAGCAGCCACGCGGAGTCGGGTGCCAATCAGCCCCAGCATTTT. Protein sequence: CASSHAESGANQPQHF.

The chain employs TRBV19 and TRBJ1-2, with D hard to call. Germline V gives CDR1 LNHDA, CDR2 SQIVND (reference sequence). Trimming removed 4 bases from V and 5 bases from J, with 8 bases in between. This CDR3 has 12 amino acids. The CDR3 protein is CASSNRRYGYTF. The CDR3 DNA reads TGTGCCAGTAGTAACAGACGATATGGCTACACCTTC.

The chain uses TRBV28 and TRBJ1-5, with D perhaps matching TRBD1 (6 bases). Germline V lookup: CDR1 MDHEN, CDR2 SYDVKM. V gave up 6 bases and J gave up 3 bases, with 18 bases separating them. The length of the CDR3 is 16 residues. CDR3 in amino acids: CASRVLGQPNNQPQHF. The CDR3 nucleotides read TGTGCCAGCAGGGTACTTGGACAGCCTAACAATCAGCCCCAGCATTTT.

This chain uses TRBV21-1 with TRBJ2-7; the D call TRBD1 from the table was never checked on the DNA. TRBV21-1 is reported as a pseudogene. The CDR3 loop spans 19 amino acids. CDR3 DNA sequence: TGTGCCAGCAGCCCAACAGAGGACTGGGACAGGGGTCTCTCCTACGAGCAGTACTTC. Translation: CASSPTEDWDRGLSYEQYF.